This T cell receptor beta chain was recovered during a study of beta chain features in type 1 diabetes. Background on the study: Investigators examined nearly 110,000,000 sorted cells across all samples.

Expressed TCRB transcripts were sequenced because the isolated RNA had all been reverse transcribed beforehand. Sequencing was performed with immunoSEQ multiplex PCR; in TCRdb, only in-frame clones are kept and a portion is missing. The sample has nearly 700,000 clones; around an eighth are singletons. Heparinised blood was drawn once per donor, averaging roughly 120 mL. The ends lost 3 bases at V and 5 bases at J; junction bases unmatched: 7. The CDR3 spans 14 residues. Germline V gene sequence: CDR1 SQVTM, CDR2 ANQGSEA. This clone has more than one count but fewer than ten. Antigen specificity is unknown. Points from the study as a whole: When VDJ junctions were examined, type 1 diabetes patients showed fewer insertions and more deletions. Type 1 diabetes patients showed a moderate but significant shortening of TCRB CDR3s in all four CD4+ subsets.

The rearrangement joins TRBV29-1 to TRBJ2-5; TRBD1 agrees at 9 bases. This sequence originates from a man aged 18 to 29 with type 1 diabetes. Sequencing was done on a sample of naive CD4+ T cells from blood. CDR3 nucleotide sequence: TGCAGCGTTGATTCAACAGGGGGCGGCGAGACCCAGTACTTC. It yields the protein CSVDSTGGGETQYF.